The sequence of this T cell receptor beta chain was determined in a study of molecular identifiers for immune sequencing clone quantification. Background on the study: The replicate experiment used RNA from roughly 20,000 or 100,000 naive CD8 cells. This RNA was split into five aliquots, and four of them were sequenced.

TCRdb fed the PCR reads into MiXCR, producing one record per CDR3 protein. The sample includes some 89,000 distinct CDR3 sequences, about 24% of them seen just once. The CDR3 contains 12 residues. CDR1 is DFQATT and CDR2 is SNEGSKA in the germline V gene (reference sequence). With RNA at 10%, 30% or 50%, naive CD8 libraries came from approximately 20,000 to 1,000,000 sorted cells. This clonotype was seen more than once but under ten times. The origin of this receptor is a human donor in good health. Some libraries in this study had Jurkat cell RNA spiked in. The V call is TRBV20-1, the J call TRBJ2-7; D perhaps matches TRBD2 (5 bases). Sample: naive CD8+ T cells from blood, with Jurkat cell RNA spiked in. Subset denoted: FACS-sorted CD8+CD4-CCR7+CD45RA+ naive T cells. CDR3 protein: CRVRTSSYEQYF. CDR3 DNA: TGCAGGGTGCGGACTTCATCCTACGAGCAGTACTTC.